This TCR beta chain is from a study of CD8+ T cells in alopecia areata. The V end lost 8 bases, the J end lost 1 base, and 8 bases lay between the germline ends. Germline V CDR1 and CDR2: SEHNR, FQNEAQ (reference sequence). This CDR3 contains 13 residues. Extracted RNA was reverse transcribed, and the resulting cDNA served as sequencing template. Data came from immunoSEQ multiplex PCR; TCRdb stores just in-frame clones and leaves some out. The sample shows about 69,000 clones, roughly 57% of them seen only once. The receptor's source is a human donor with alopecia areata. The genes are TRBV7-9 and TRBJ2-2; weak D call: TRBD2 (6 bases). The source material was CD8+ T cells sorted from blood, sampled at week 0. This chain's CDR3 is CASGRWNTGELFF. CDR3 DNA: TGTGCCAGCGGGAGGTGGAACACCGGGGAGCTGTTTTTT. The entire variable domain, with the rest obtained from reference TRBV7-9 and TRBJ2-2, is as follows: DTGVSQNPRHKITKRGQNVTFRCDPISEHNRLYWYRQTLGQGPEFLTYFQNEAQLEKSRLLSDRFSAERPKGSFSTLEIQRTEQGDSAMYLCASGRWNTGELFFGEGSRLTVL.